A single sample gave rise to the 28 T cell receptor beta chains below, sequenced in a study of blood T cell repertoires in COVID-19. This table comes from immunoSEQ multiplex PCR, and its TCRdb copy is limited to in-frame clones, with some not included. The table includes about 260,000 clones, 88% detected once. The sequencing input was peripheral blood. Source of these receptors: a woman aged 25 to 45 with COVID-19, enrolled during active disease.

The rearrangement links TRBV19 to TRBJ2-1; perhaps TRBD2 as D (5 bases). Germline-derived CDR1 and CDR2 are LNHDA and SQIVND (reference sequence). Deletions cut 3 bases from V and 13 bases from J, with 16 bases between. The CDR3 covers 13 residues. The chain's CDR3 is CASSIDLLELQFF. For the CDR3, the DNA is TGTGCCAGTAGTATTGACTTACTAGAGCTCCAGTTCTTC.

Of note for this clone: In the same sample, other DNA sequences code for this CDR3. The V and J genes are TRBV6-5 and TRBJ2-3, with a possible D match to TRBD1 (5 bases). V shed 6 bases and J shed 1 base, with 5 bases lying between them. The CDR3 has 12 amino acids. Germline V gene sequence: CDR1 MNHEY, CDR2 SVGAGI. Here the CDR3 reads CASSRGTDTQYF. As DNA, the CDR3 is TGTGCCAGCAGCAGGGGCACAGATACGCAGTATTTT.

This chain's CDR3 is CASSPWDILNTEAFF. In DNA form, the CDR3 reads TGTGCCAGCTCACCTTGGGACATCCTTAACACTGAAGCTTTCTTT. This chain links TRBV18 with TRBJ1-1; perhaps TRBD1 as D (6 bases). This CDR3 has 15 amino acids. Looked up from germline, CDR1 is KGHSH and CDR2 is LQKENI. The V and J ends lost 3 bases and 2 bases respectively, with 13 bases between them.

This clone has a single count. The chain is built from TRBV12-1 and TRBJ2-7; the table's D gene call, TRBD1, was not cross checked with the DNA. TRBV12-1 counts as a pseudogene. The CDR3 has 14 residues. As DNA, the CDR3 is TGTGCCAGCAGCTTCCGGGACAGGGGCTACGAGCAGTACTTC. Translated, it gives CASSFRDRGYEQYF.

The rearrangement links TRBV2 to TRBJ1-5; D is possibly TRBD1 (5 bases). CDR1 is SNHLY, CDR2 FYNNEI, per germline. CDR3 length: 14 amino acids. V lost 7 bases and J 3 bases, leaving 13 bases between the germline ends. CDR3 amino acids: CASTPGRNNQPQHF. For the CDR3, the DNA is TGTGCCAGCACTCCAGGGAGGAACAATCAGCCCCAGCATTTT. Based on the CDR3 plus reference TRBV2 and TRBJ1-5, the full variable domain is EPEVTQTPSHQVTQMGQEVILRCVPISNHLYFYWYRQILGQKVEFLVSFYNNEISEKSEIFDDQFSVERPDGSNFTLKIRSTKLEDSAMYFCASTPGRNNQPQHFGDGTRLSIL.

This rearrangement joins TRBV5-1 to TRBJ2-1, with 7 bases that match TRBD2. CDR1 is SGHRS, CDR2 YFSETQ, per germline. V gave up 4 bases and J gave up 0 bases; unmatched junction bases: 4. CDR3 length equals 15 residues. The chain's CDR3 is CASSPGLSSYNEQFF. The DNA for the CDR3 is TGCGCCAGCAGCCCGGGACTAAGCTCCTACAATGAGCAGTTCTTC.

This clone was counted once. The chain joins TRBV28 to TRBJ2-7; 10 nucleotides match TRBD1. This CDR3 region has 15 residues. V shed 3 bases, J shed 4 bases, and the junction held 6 bases outside the gene matches. Germline lookup yields CDR1 MDHEN and CDR2 SYDVKM. This chain's CDR3 is CASSLRTGGRYEQYF. In DNA, the CDR3 is TGTGCCAGCAGTTTGCGGACAGGGGGGAGATACGAGCAGTACTTC.

This CDR3 reads CASSLPTYEQYF. The CDR3 DNA reads as TGTGCCAGCAGCTTACCCACCTACGAGCAGTACTTC. The gene calls are TRBV7-2 and TRBJ2-7; D is unclear. The CDR3 runs 12 residues. V was clipped by 2 bases and J by 2 bases, with 4 bases between them. Germline CDR1 reads SGHTA; CDR2 reads FQGNSA.

This clone was recorded only once. The chain links TRBV9 to TRBJ2-3; D is unclear. The CDR3 consists of 11 residues. The V gene lost 4 bases and the J gene lost 2 bases, with 2 bases spanning the gap. Germline V gene sequence: CDR1 SGDLS, CDR2 YYNGEE. CDR3 residues: CASSLTDTQYF. The DNA of the CDR3 is TGTGCCAGCAGCCTCACAGATACGCAGTATTTT.

This chain uses TRBV4-1 with TRBJ2-1; maybe TRBD1 (8 bases). The CDR3 totals 16 residues. The V end was cut by 6 bases, the J end by 7 bases, with 22 bases between. Germline-derived CDR1 and CDR2 are MGHRA and YSYEKL. The chain's CDR3 is CASSYRGQAGGNEQFF. As DNA, the CDR3 is TGCGCCAGCAGTTATCGGGGACAGGCCGGGGGGAATGAGCAGTTCTTC.

The chain combines TRBV9 with TRBJ2-1; the D is unclear. This CDR3 spans 12 amino acids. Germline V gene lookup returns CDR1 SGDLS and CDR2 YYNGEE. Trimming cost V 3 bases and J 10 bases, with 11 bases left between them. CDR3 nucleotide sequence: TGTGCCAGCAGCGCCCCTCGAGTGGAGCAGTTCTTC. As protein: CASSAPRVEQFF.

The chain combines TRBV2 with TRBJ2-5, with TRBD2 matching 7 bases. In germline, CDR1 is SNHLY, CDR2 FYNNEI. J gave up 1 base and V 7 bases, and 6 bases lay outside the gene matches. The CDR3 consists of 14 residues. CDR3 in amino acids: CASKTSRPQETQYF. The CDR3 DNA is TGTGCCAGCAAGACTAGCAGGCCCCAAGAGACCCAGTACTTC.

This rearrangement joins TRBV2 to TRBJ2-2; TRBD1 matches at 7 bases. Losses at the gene ends were 7 bases for V and 5 bases for J; bases not matched to a gene: 1. The CDR3 has 12 amino acids. Germline V gene data show CDR1 as SNHLY and CDR2 as FYNNEI. CDR3 residues: CASTRGTGELFF. CDR3 DNA sequence: TGTGCCAGCACCAGGGGGACCGGGGAGCTGTTTTTT.

This clone was seen a few times. The J gene is TRBJ2-6, the V gene TRBV28; 9 bases align to TRBD1. This CDR3 has 17 residues. Germline assignment: CDR1 MDHEN and CDR2 SYDVKM. Unmatched junction bases numbered 6, after V lost 6 bases and J lost 0 bases. The CDR3 bases are TGTGCCAGCAGCCCCGGGACAGGGCGCTCTGGGGCCAACGTCCTGACTTTC. Its translation is CASSPGTGRSGANVLTF.

The chain joins TRBV6-5 to TRBJ1-2; a weak D match, TRBD1 (5 bases). Germline loops: CDR1 MNHEY, CDR2 SVGAGI. The V end lost 6 bases, the J end lost 3 bases, and 14 bases lay between the germline ends. This CDR3 has 14 residues. Written as DNA, the CDR3 is TGTGCCAGCAGGGAGCTGGGGGACTACTATGGCTACACCTTC. It specifies CASRELGDYYGYTF.

The V gene is TRBV28, the J gene TRBJ1-1; 8 bases match TRBD1. There are 15 residues in the CDR3. V lost 2 bases to trimming and J lost 4 bases; unmatched junction nucleotides: 6. Germline V gene sequence: CDR1 MDHEN, CDR2 SYDVKM. CDR3 in amino acids: CASSLSRGQGTEAFF. Here the CDR3 DNA reads TGTGCCAGCAGTTTAAGCAGGGGGCAGGGCACTGAAGCTTTCTTT.

The chain employs TRBV2 and TRBJ1-5; D may be TRBD1 (6 bases). V lost 6 bases to trimming and J lost 1 base, with 13 bases between them. This CDR3 is built from 15 residues. Germline values: CDR1 SNHLY, CDR2 FYNNEI. DNA for the CDR3: TGTGCCAGCAGATCCGACAGGAGAAGCAATCAGCCCCAGCATTTT. It codes for CASRSDRRSNQPQHF.

The chain couples TRBV19 to TRBJ2-1, with 8 positions matching TRBD2. The CDR3 is made up of 15 amino acids. CDR1 LNHDA and CDR2 SQIVND come from the germline V gene (reference sequence). The junction had 2 bases not matched to a gene; V was cut back by 2 bases and J by 2 bases. The DNA for the CDR3 is TGTGCCAGTAGTATAAGACTAGCGCCCTACAATGAGCAGTTCTTC. This sequence encodes CASSIRLAPYNEQFF.

V is TRBV29-1 and J is TRBJ2-3; TRBD2 matches 12 bases. The CDR3 runs to 13 residues. Germline V lookup: CDR1 SQVTM, CDR2 ANQGSEA. The junction had 6 bases not matched to a gene; V was cut back by 7 bases and J by 7 bases. In DNA, the CDR3 is TGCAGCGCCTCGACTAGCGGGAGCTATACGCAGTATTTT. It specifies CSASTSGSYTQYF.

The chain links TRBV6-5 to TRBJ2-7, with D perhaps TRBD2 (6 bases). This CDR3 has 13 residues. The V and J ends lost 2 bases and 5 bases respectively, with 10 bases between them. Germline V gene data show CDR1 as MNHEY and CDR2 as SVGAGI. The CDR3 region is CASSYLPGDEQYF. The CDR3, as DNA: TGTGCCAGCAGTTACCTCCCGGGGGACGAGCAGTACTTC.

The chain joins TRBV2 to TRBJ2-5, with 7 bases that match TRBD1. After removal of 3 bases from V and 5 bases from J, the junction contained 12 bases not matched to a gene. The CDR3 contains 16 residues. CDR1 and CDR2 from the germline V gene are SNHLY and FYNNEI. For the CDR3, the DNA is TGTGCCAGCAGTGACCCGTCGACAGGGTCAATGGAGACCCAGTACTTC. It translates to CASSDPSTGSMETQYF.

The gene calls are TRBV9 and TRBJ2-7, with 7 bases that match TRBD2. Trimming at V came to 4 bases and at J to 2 bases, leaving 6 bases not matched to a gene. This CDR3 contains 14 residues. CDR1 is SGDLS and CDR2 is YYNGEE in the germline V gene. The CDR3 here is CASSPAGLAYEQYF. The CDR3, as DNA: TGTGCCAGCAGCCCCGCCGGACTAGCCTACGAGCAGTACTTC.

J is TRBJ1-2 and V is TRBV5-6; D is ambiguous. This CDR3 is 14 amino acids long. CDR1 and CDR2 from the germline V gene are SGHDT and YYEEEE. Trimming took 1 base from V and 4 from J, leaving 11 bases between them. CDR3 sequence: CASSLSGRFYGYTF. The CDR3 nucleotides are TGTGCCAGCAGCTTGTCGGGAAGGTTCTATGGCTACACCTTC.

This clone occurred a few times. This sequence joins TRBV28 and TRBJ1-1; weak D call: TRBD1 (5 bases). V lost 3 bases to trimming and J lost 0 bases, with 14 bases between them. The germline gives CDR1 MDHEN, CDR2 SYDVKM. The CDR3 has 16 amino acids. CDR3 sequence reads: CASSFSRVRVNTEAFF. CDR3 nucleotides: TGTGCCAGCAGTTTTAGCAGGGTAAGGGTGAACACTGAAGCTTTCTTT. The entire variable domain, with the rest obtained from reference TRBV28 and TRBJ1-1, is as follows: DVKVTQSSRYLVKRTGEKVFLECVQDMDHENMFWYRQDPGLGLRLIYFSYDVKMKEKGDIPEGYSVSREKKERFSLILESASTNQTSMYLCASSFSRVRVNTEAFFGQGTRLTVV.

The chain links TRBV7-9 to TRBJ1-6, with no clear D. Germline CDR1 SEHNR, CDR2 FQNEAQ (reference sequence). Trimming cost V 5 bases and J 8 bases, with 7 bases left between them. CDR3 size: 12 residues. The CDR3 reads CASSAGDSPLHF. In DNA form, the CDR3 reads TGTGCCAGCAGCGCGGGTGATTCACCCCTCCACTTT.

The chain uses TRBV11-2 and TRBJ1-2, with D possibly TRBD1 on 5 matching bases. Trimming pared 1 base from V and 4 bases from J, leaving 10 bases between. Per germline, CDR1 SGHAT and CDR2 FQNNGV. The CDR3 contains 14 residues. The CDR3 sequence: CASSLVPGLYGYTF. Written as DNA, the CDR3 is TGTGCCAGCAGCTTAGTTCCGGGACTCTATGGCTACACCTTC.

The genes are TRBV24-1 and TRBJ2-3; 10 bases are shared with TRBD1. The germline gives CDR1 KGHDR, CDR2 SFDVKD. The CDR3 extends over 16 amino acids. The V and J ends lost 4 bases and 2 bases, in that order; junction bases with no gene match: 5. The DNA of the CDR3 is TGTGCCACCAGTGAGACCGGGACAGGGGCCACAGATACGCAGTATTTT. Translating it yields CATSETGTGATDTQYF.

CDR3 sequence: CASSPRGSGREPGNEQFF. The CDR3 DNA reads as TGTGCCAGCAGCCCAAGGGGATCCGGGCGGGAACCTGGGAATGAGCAGTTCTTC. J is TRBJ2-1 and V is TRBV7-9, with D possibly being TRBD2 (6 bases). From germline, CDR1 is SEHNR and CDR2 FQNEAQ (reference sequence). V lost 5 bases and J lost 7, with 27 bases in between. The CDR3 is 18 residues long.